The 31 T cell receptor beta chains in this list originate from one sample, sequenced in a study of cytomegalovirus exposure and HLA in healthy donors. The PCR ran on 60 Vbeta and 13 Jbeta primers. Profiled with immunoSEQ multiplex PCR; TCRdb holds only in-frame clones, not every one. Among approximately 130,000 clones listed, around 75% were seen once. The sequenced sample was PBMCs. These receptors originate from a man aged 30-40 years in good health and CMV-seronegative.

The rearrangement joins TRBV27 to TRBJ1-1; no definite D call. Germline CDR1 reads MNHEY; CDR2 reads SMNVEV (reference sequence). V was cut by 0 bases and J by 7 bases, with 9 bases left in between. The CDR3 has 13 residues. CDR3 amino acids: CASSLSSGLEAFF. The CDR3 nucleotides read TGTGCCAGCAGTTTATCCTCCGGTCTTGAAGCTTTCTTT.

This clone was counted a few times. This sequence joins TRBV5-4 and TRBJ1-2, with D possibly TRBD1 on 6 matching bases. Germline CDR1 SGHNT, CDR2 YYREEE (reference sequence). V lost 1 base and J 4 bases, leaving 14 bases between the germline ends. The CDR3 runs to 15 residues. CDR3 DNA: TGTGCCAGCAGCTTGCAGGGGCCCCAGCCCTATGGCTACACCTTC. Translation gives CASSLQGPQPYGYTF.

This chain connects TRBV9 to TRBJ2-3, with 14 bases identical to TRBD2. The CDR3 is 21 amino acids. Germline V lookup: CDR1 SGDLS, CDR2 YYNGEE. The V segment lost 3 bases and the J segment 5 bases; nucleotides outside the gene matches: 20. The CDR3 region has the DNA TGTGCCAGCAGCGCGTCACAGGGGCGAGGACTAGCGGGGGGCCAGGAAGATACGCAGTATTTT. It translates to CASSASQGRGLAGGQEDTQYF.

The rearrangement joins TRBV19 to TRBJ1-3; weak D call: TRBD1 (5 bases). CDR1 is LNHDA, CDR2 SQIVND, per germline (reference sequence). V lost 5 bases and J 1 base, leaving 12 bases between the germline ends. This CDR3 is built from 15 residues. CDR3 nucleotides: TGTGCCAGTAGTTCCCGGACAAGTTCTGGAAACACCATATATTTT. Translation gives CASSSRTSSGNTIYF.

This clone was counted once. The chain combines TRBV18 with TRBJ2-5; D is unclear. This CDR3 has 12 amino acids. Looked up from germline, CDR1 is KGHSH and CDR2 is LQKENI. Trimming shortened V by 6 bases and J by 5 bases, and 10 bases separated the two germline ends. The CDR3, as DNA: TGTGCCAGCTCCCTATCTAGTGAGACCCAGTACTTC. Translated: CASSLSSETQYF.

The chain combines TRBV7-8 with TRBJ1-1; D unclear. V was trimmed by 5 bases and J by 5 bases, leaving 12 bases between them. CDR1 SGHVS and CDR2 FQNEAQ come from the germline V gene. This CDR3 comprises 13 residues. The CDR3 nucleotides read TGTGCCAGCAGCCATATAACACAGACTGAAGCTTTCTTT. Its protein is CASSHITQTEAFF.

The chain has TRBV28 and TRBJ2-7; 10 bases map to TRBD2. CDR1 is MDHEN and CDR2 is SYDVKM in the germline V gene. The CDR3 totals 15 residues. V lost 4 bases to trimming and J lost 3 bases; unmatched junction nucleotides: 6. CDR3 coding DNA: TGTGCCAGCAGTTCCACCCGGACTAGCGGCTACGAGCAGTACTTC. It specifies CASSSTRTSGYEQYF.

In this sample, this clone turned up once. The chain is built from TRBV30 and TRBJ2-5; D uncertain. The CDR3 runs 14 residues. The germline V gene has CDR1 GTSNPN and CDR2 SVGIG (reference sequence). Trimming shortened V by 0 bases and J by 2 bases, and 10 bases separated the two germline ends. The chain's CDR3 is CAWSVKQLQETQYF. The CDR3 coding sequence is TGTGCCTGGAGTGTTAAACAGCTACAAGAGACCCAGTACTTC.

Notes on this clone: One end of the junction fails to match germline, which may point to a read error. Here the CDR3 DNA reads TGTGCCAGCTCTTTGATGGCTGGAGATACACAGTATTTT. Amino acid sequence: CASSLMAGDTQYF. The rearrangement uses TRBV11-3 and TRBJ2-3; the D is unclear. Germline V gives CDR1 SGHNT, CDR2 YENEEA. The CDR3 has 13 amino acids.

J is TRBJ2-1 and V is TRBV7-6; D is unresolved. Germline values: CDR1 SGHVS, CDR2 FNYEAQ. V lost 3 bases, J lost 6 bases, and 6 bases lay in between. The CDR3 has 12 residues. CDR3 sequence (DNA): TGTGCCAGCAGCTTCGGTCTCAATGAGCAGTTCTTC. It codes for CASSFGLNEQFF. The whole variable domain, filled in from reference TRBV7-6 and TRBJ2-1, reads GAGVSQSPRYKVTKRGQDVALRCDPISGHVSLYWYRQALGQGPEFLTYFNYEAQQDKSGLPNDRFSAERPEGSISTLTIQRTEQRDSAMYRCASSFGLNEQFFGPGTRLTVL.

The chain is built from TRBV6-6 and TRBJ1-6; the match to TRBD1 covers 11 bases. CDR3 length equals 13 residues. The ends lost 9 bases at V and 10 bases at J; junction bases unmatched: 5. Germline V gene sequence: CDR1 MNHNY, CDR2 SVGAGI (reference sequence). The CDR3 DNA sequence: TGTGCCAGTGCGGGACAGGGGGACTCACCCCTCCACTTT. Amino acids: CASAGQGDSPLHF.

V usage is TRBV30 and J usage is TRBJ1-5; no firm D call. V dropped 0 bases and J dropped 4 bases, with 10 bases sitting between them. Germline V gives CDR1 GTSNPN, CDR2 SVGIG (reference sequence). The CDR3 runs 14 residues. The CDR3, as DNA: TGTGCCTGGAGTGTACTCGCCGGGAATCAGCCCCAGCATTTT. Amino acid sequence: CAWSVLAGNQPQHF.

In DNA, the CDR3 is TGTGCCAGCAGCATCGGACACTACGAGCAGTACTTC. It translates to CASSIGHYEQYF. The J gene is TRBJ2-7, the V gene TRBV5-4; TRBD1 is a possible D gene (5 bases). Germline CDR1 is SGHNT and CDR2 is YYREEE (reference sequence). V dropped 4 bases and J dropped 3 bases, with 8 bases sitting between them. The CDR3 has 12 residues.

This clone was seen a few times. The V call is TRBV7-2, the J call TRBJ1-5, with a possible D match to TRBD1 (5 bases). Per the germline V gene, CDR1 is SGHTA and CDR2 is FQGNSA. This CDR3 has 13 amino acids. V was trimmed by 8 bases and J by 4 bases, leaving 12 bases between them. The CDR3, as DNA: TGTGCCAGCGGGGGACGGGGGAATCAGCCCCAGCATTTT. Translating it yields CASGGRGNQPQHF.

The CDR3 protein is CSVAGLADHNEQFF. The CDR3 coding sequence is TGCAGCGTTGCTGGGCTAGCGGACCACAATGAGCAGTTCTTC. This rearrangement joins TRBV29-1 to TRBJ2-1; 7 bases line up with TRBD2. The CDR3 spans 14 residues. Trimming cost V 4 bases and J 5 bases; bases outside gene matches: 8. CDR1 is SQVTM, CDR2 ANQGSEA, per germline.

The CDR3 DNA sequence: TGTGCCAGCAGCCAGCGGGGGGAAAGTATCTCCTACAATGAGCAGTTCTTC. As protein: CASSQRGESISYNEQFF. The gene calls are TRBV7-2 and TRBJ2-1; TRBD2 aligns across 9 bases. The CDR3 is 17 amino acids. The germline V gene encodes CDR1 SGHTA and CDR2 FQGNSA. V gave up 5 bases and J gave up 0 bases; unmatched junction bases: 8. Full variable domain (rest looked up from reference TRBV7-2 and TRBJ2-1): GAGVSQSPSNKVTEKGKDVELRCDPISGHTALYWYRQSLGQGLEFLIYFQGNSAPDKSGLPSDRFSAERTGGSVSTLTIQRTQQEDSAVYLCASSQRGESISYNEQFFGPGTRLTVL.

The sample holds one count of this clone. The gene calls are TRBV7-9 and TRBJ1-5; TRBD1 aligns across 9 bases. Germline CDR1 SEHNR, CDR2 FQNEAQ (reference sequence). V lost 5 bases to trimming and J lost 1 base; unmatched junction nucleotides: 6. This CDR3 contains 16 residues. For the CDR3, the DNA is TGTGCCAGCAGCACTCTAGACAGGGGGAGCAATCAGCCCCAGCATTTT. Its protein product is CASSTLDRGSNQPQHF.

The chain couples TRBV6-5 to TRBJ2-5; D perhaps matches TRBD2 (6 bases). Per the germline V gene, CDR1 is MNHEY and CDR2 is SVGAGI. The V gene lost 6 bases and the J gene lost 5 bases, with 13 bases spanning the gap. CDR3 size: 13 residues. In nucleotides, the CDR3 is TGTGCCAGCAGAGTTGGGGGGAGGGAGACCCAGTACTTC. This gives the protein CASRVGGRETQYF.

Worth noting for this clone: An end of the junction differs from the germline gene, which may be a read error. CDR3 sequence (DNA): TGTGCCAGCACCTTATTTGGCGGGCGCTCCTACAATGAGCAGTTCTTC. Its protein product is CASTLFGGRSYNEQFF. The chain has TRBV13 and TRBJ2-1; D possibly corresponds to TRBD2 (5 bases). CDR3 length: 16 amino acids. The germline CDR1 and CDR2 sequences are PRHDT and FYEKMQ (reference sequence).

This clone was observed a few times. This chain uses TRBV6-6 with TRBJ1-4; 8 bases fit TRBD1. Germline V CDR1 and CDR2: MNHNY, SVGAGI (reference sequence). V was pared by 8 bases and J by 5 bases, with 7 bases of the junction left unmatched. The length of the CDR3 is 14 residues. The CDR3, as DNA: TGTGCCAGCTGCTCCAGGGGGCCAAATGAAAAACTGTTTTTT. Protein product: CASCSRGPNEKLFF.

This clone was counted a single time. CDR3 nucleotide sequence: TGTGCCAGCAGTGACACGAGACAGGGGGAGCAGTACTTC. Its translation: CASSDTRQGEQYF. The chain links TRBV6-4 to TRBJ2-7; 8 nucleotides align to TRBD1. Trimming cost V 2 bases and J 7 bases; bases outside gene matches: 4. This CDR3 is built from 13 residues. CDR1 and CDR2 (germline): MRHNA, SNTAGT.

This chain uses TRBV4-2 with TRBJ1-4; no clear D gene. V lost 2 bases and J 8 bases, leaving 15 bases between the germline ends. This CDR3 is built from 15 residues. Germline V CDR1 and CDR2: LGHNA, YNFKEQ. As DNA, the CDR3 is TGTGCCAGCAGCCAAACGGTTGAAGCCTACGAAAAACTGTTTTTT. Translated, it gives CASSQTVEAYEKLFF.

This clone was detected a few times. This chain joins TRBV2 and TRBJ1-4, with a possible D match to TRBD1 (5 bases). V lost 6 bases to trimming and J lost 0 bases, with 14 bases between them. CDR3 size: 16 residues. Germline CDR1 reads SNHLY; CDR2 reads FYNNEI. CDR3 bases: TGTGCCAGCAGCTGGACAAGATTAGCAACTAATGAAAAACTGTTTTTT. It encodes CASSWTRLATNEKLFF.

The chain is built from TRBV7-8 and TRBJ1-1, with TRBD1 matching 8 bases. CDR1 SGHVS and CDR2 FQNEAQ come from the germline V gene. The CDR3 loop spans 14 amino acids. Losses at the gene ends were 1 base for V and 6 bases for J; bases not matched to a gene: 4. The CDR3 region has the DNA TGTGCCAGCAGCTTAGAGGACAGGGTGGCTGAAGCTTTCTTT. This translates into CASSLEDRVAEAFF.

The rearrangement joins TRBV5-4 to TRBJ2-3; D uncertain. V lost 3 bases and J 4 bases, leaving 12 bases between the germline ends. The CDR3 has 14 amino acids. From germline, CDR1 is SGHNT and CDR2 YYREEE (reference sequence). CDR3 DNA sequence: TGTGCCAGCAGCTCCGAACGGGTGTCAGATACGCAGTATTTT. Residues: CASSSERVSDTQYF. Drawing the rest from reference TRBV5-4 and TRBJ2-3, the complete variable domain is ETGVTQSPTHLIKTRGQQVTLRCSSQSGHNTVSWYQQALGQGPQFIFQYYREEENGRGNFPPRFSGLQFPNYSSELNVNALELDDSALYLCASSSERVSDTQYFGPGTRLTVL.

The chain carries TRBV6-4 and TRBJ1-2, with D maybe TRBD1 (6 bases). The ends were cut back, 0 bases at V and 6 bases at J, with 20 bases in the middle. The CDR3 is 17 amino acids. CDR1 MRHNA and CDR2 SNTAGT come from the germline V gene. DNA for the CDR3: TGTGCCAGCAGTGACTCGATTTGGGGCAGGGGCTCTGATGGCTACACCTTC. Its translation is CASSDSIWGRGSDGYTF.

CDR3 sequence reads: CASRGTSMYEQFF. CDR3 bases: TGTGCCAGCAGAGGGACTAGCATGTATGAGCAGTTCTTC. The rearrangement joins TRBV28 to TRBJ2-1, with 9 nucleotides matching TRBD2. The V and J ends lost 6 bases and 8 bases, in that order; junction bases with no gene match: 5. The germline V gene encodes CDR1 MDHEN and CDR2 SYDVKM. The CDR3 contains 13 residues.

A note on this clone: The final CDR3 position lacks the conserved phenylalanine or tryptophan, pointing to a likely read error. The chain combines TRBV5-1 with TRBJ1-3; D is perhaps TRBD1 (6 bases). Germline values: CDR1 SGHRS, CDR2 YFSETQ. V shed 2 bases and J shed 3 bases, with 12 bases lying between them. CDR3 length: 15 residues. DNA for the CDR3: TGCGCCAGCAGCTTAGGACAGAGTGATGGAAACACCATATATGTT. Its translation is CASSLGQSDGNTIYV.

The chain carries TRBV7-3 and TRBJ2-1; 7 nucleotides align to TRBD1. Germline loops: CDR1 SGHTA, CDR2 FQGTGA. The CDR3 covers 16 residues. With 5 bases clipped from V and 4 bases from J, the junction kept 11 bases outside the gene matches. In DNA form, the CDR3 reads TGTGCCAGCAGCCTTGCCGACAGGGTAAGGTACAATGAGCAGTTCTTC. This sequence encodes CASSLADRVRYNEQFF. Together with reference TRBV7-3 and TRBJ2-1, the CDR3 gives the full variable domain: GAGVSQTPSNKVTEKGKYVELRCDPISGHTALYWYRQSLGQGPEFLIYFQGTGAADDSGLPNDRFFAVRPEGSVSTLKIQRTERGDSAVYLCASSLADRVRYNEQFFGPGTRLTVL.

This chain connects TRBV6-4 to TRBJ2-5; maybe TRBD1 (5 bases). The germline V gene has CDR1 MRHNA and CDR2 SNTAGT. Trimming left V 5 bases short and J 3 bases short, with 10 bases between. CDR3 length equals 13 residues. The CDR3 here is CASSPAREETQYF. In DNA, the CDR3 is TGTGCCAGCAGTCCCGCCAGGGAAGAGACCCAGTACTTC.

The rearrangement uses TRBV7-2 and TRBJ2-1; D is perhaps TRBD1 (5 bases). The CDR3 totals 15 residues. Per germline, CDR1 SGHTA and CDR2 FQGNSA. V lost 3 bases to trimming and J lost 5 bases, with 14 bases between them. The chain's CDR3 is CASSFGPLGHNEQFF. The CDR3, as DNA: TGTGCCAGCAGCTTCGGGCCACTGGGGCACAATGAGCAGTTCTTC. Full variable domain (missing parts from reference TRBV7-2 and TRBJ2-1): GAGVSQSPSNKVTEKGKDVELRCDPISGHTALYWYRQSLGQGLEFLIYFQGNSAPDKSGLPSDRFSAERTGGSVSTLTIQRTQQEDSAVYLCASSFGPLGHNEQFFGPGTRLTVL.